This T cell receptor beta chain was found in a study of precursors of human CD4 cytotoxic T cells (dated by TCRdb to the late 2010s). With respect to the entire study: In total, CD4+ memory subsets from about 14 donors went into the bulk TCR-seq analysis. TCR-seq analysis of roughly 15 donors yielded TCRalpha and TCRbeta chain sequences (table S7). Overall results and qualifications from the work: A bigger share of IL-7Rhigh TEMRA clonotypes consisted of expanded effector clonotypes than was the case for TEM or TCM clonotypes. The authors noted that a human observational design cannot definitively establish the direction of differentiation between precursor and effector cells. Some bulk TCR-seq comparisons included only about 95% of the 14 donors, suggesting not every subset was available for every donor. IL-7Rhigh and IL-7R- TEMRA subsets showed more restricted TCR repertoires, with lower diversity and more expanded clonotypes, than TCM and TEM subsets.

To test whether a precursor-effector relationship exists among CD4 cytotoxic T cells, bulk UMI-based TCR sequencing was run on four sorted CD4+ memory subsets: TCM, TEM, IL-7Rhigh TEMRA, and IL-7R- TEMRA. The cells came from peripheral blood mononuclear cells that had been isolated from human blood. Comment on this clonotype: Its antigen is unknown. Qualities for individual bases were not recorded, and no much larger clone is one base off.

These reads were obtained on an Illumina MiSeq. The published analysis was carried out like this. The Shannon-Wiener index, computed in VDJtools, was used to measure repertoire diversity. TCRbeta clonotypes with a clonotype frequency of at least 3 were defined as expanded. The public reads were run again by TCRdb, first through fastp at Q25 and then through MiXCR, and only productive beta chains were kept. Each CDR3 protein appears once, grouped with its most common genes and DNA. TCRdb's processing, not the authors', yielded these V and J calls. The sample table holds 590 or so distinct CDR3 sequences, of which roughly a sixth were seen once. The ten top clones hold 8.5% to 10% of the sample. The germline V and J ends show losses of 6 bases and 5 bases respectively, and no gene match explains 14 bases of the junction. Inclusive of the bounding cysteine and phenylalanine, the CDR3 is 16 residues long. The read is trimmed to its CDR3 DNA, 48 bases read in frame from base 1. Per the germline V gene (reference sequence), MNHEY is the CDR1 and SMNVEV is the CDR2.

The sequence derives from a human donor in good health. Sample: memory CD4+ T cells from blood (PBMCs). The sequence joins TRBV27 to TRBJ1-1; a stretch of 8 junction bases matches TRBD1. CDR3 sequence: CASSPLGQGAGTEAFF. The nucleotide sequence is given as TGTGCCAGCAGCCCTCTAGGCCAGGGGGCGGGAACTGAAGCTTTCTTT.